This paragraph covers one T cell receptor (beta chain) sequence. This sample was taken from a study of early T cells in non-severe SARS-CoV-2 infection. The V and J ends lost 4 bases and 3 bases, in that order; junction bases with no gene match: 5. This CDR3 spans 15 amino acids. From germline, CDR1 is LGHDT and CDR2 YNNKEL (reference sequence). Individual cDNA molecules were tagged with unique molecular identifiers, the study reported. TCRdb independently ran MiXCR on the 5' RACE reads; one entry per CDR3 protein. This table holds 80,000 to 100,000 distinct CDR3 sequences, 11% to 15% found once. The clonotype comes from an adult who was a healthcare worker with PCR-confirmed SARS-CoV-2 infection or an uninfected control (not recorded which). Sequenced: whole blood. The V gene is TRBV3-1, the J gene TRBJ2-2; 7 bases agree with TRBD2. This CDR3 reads CASSPPSGDTGELFF. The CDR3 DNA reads TGTGCCAGCAGCCCCCCGAGCGGGGACACCGGGGAGCTGTTTTTT.